This TCR beta chain was profiled in a study of cytomegalovirus exposure and HLA in healthy donors. Donors came from a validation cohort of 95 to 150 subjects, distinct from the first 666-subject cohort. Points from the study as a whole: The study recorded 150 to 200 TCR beta chains that were cytomegalovirus-associated.

Germline CDR1 and CDR2: MDHEN and SYDVKM. This CDR3 has 15 residues. The germline V and J ends were trimmed by 6 bases and 5 bases, with 17 bases remaining between them. TCRdb keeps only in-frame clones here, not all; method: immunoSEQ multiplex PCR. The profile shows over 55,000 clones, approximately 90% of them singletons. For this clone: The antigen is unknown.

The V gene is TRBV28, the J gene TRBJ1-5; D not resolved. Sequencing was performed on PBMCs. This TCR was recovered from a man in his late teens or twenties in good health and CMV-seronegative. CDR3 coding DNA: TGTGCCAGCAGCTCTTACCGGCGCGGCGATCAGCCCCAGCATTTT. It specifies CASSSYRRGDQPQHF.